Listed below are T cell receptor beta chains from one sample, sequenced in a study of blood T cell repertoires in COVID-19. Some clones are missing from TCRdb's copy, which holds only in-frame ones; the method was immunoSEQ multiplex PCR. The table has approximately 180,000 clones, approximately 85% seen once. Sequences were obtained from PBMCs or T cells enriched from blood (not recorded which). The receptor set was obtained from a man aged 40-50 years who had recovered from COVID-19. Each CDR3 is given with its conserved first and last residue. Each record gives: J gene, D gene, V gene, CDR3 protein. A D gene is named only where the DNA matches it firmly.

>TRBJ2-3|NA|TRBV2
CASSVGSGTDTQYF
>TRBJ1-5|NA|TRBV2
CASSASHGSNQPQHF
>TRBJ2-3|TRBD2|TRBV27
CASTGTGGDTDTQYF
>TRBJ2-1|NA|TRBV2
CASRLPGLGSSYNEQFF
>TRBJ1-1|NA|TRBV6-5
CASSRYSYTEAFF
>TRBJ2-7|NA|TRBV29-1
CSAMPSSYEQYF
>TRBJ1-5|NA|TRBV20-1
CSASRGQINQPQHF
>TRBJ1-2|NA|TRBV18
CASSPGSGANYGYTF
>TRBJ2-1|NA|TRBV11-2
CASSLLPGQSYNEQFF
>TRBJ2-5|TRBD2|TRBV9
CASSLRPSGGKETQYF
>TRBJ1-1|TRBD1|TRBV7-6
CASSLGQGGASEAFF
>TRBJ1-5|NA|TRBV20-1
CSASLDTGSNQPQHF
>TRBJ2-7|TRBD1|TRBV27
CASSSRLGGLYEQYF
>TRBJ2-5|NA|TRBV19
CASSPRGVETQYF
>TRBJ2-2|TRBD2|TRBV6-5
CATRTSGSGELFF
>TRBJ2-2|TRBD2|TRBV3-1/TRBV3-2
CASSQVASGDLNTGELFF
>TRBJ1-1|TRBD1|TRBV7-8
CASSEPDRDGGEAFF
>TRBJ1-2|NA|TRBV6-4
CASSDSQGATGYTF
>TRBJ1-1|NA|TRBV29-1
CSGGRMNTEAFF
>TRBJ2-1|NA|TRBV27
CASRPGLDAIGQFF
>TRBJ1-4|TRBD1|TRBV7-9
CASSPLTGGSGNEKLFF
>TRBJ2-7|NA|TRBV27
CASRYGVDEQYF
>TRBJ1-2|TRBD1|TRBV5-1
CASSLTQGANYGYTF
>TRBJ2-7|NA|TRBV12-3/TRBV12-4
CASSPGQYEQYF
>TRBJ2-1|NA|TRBV30
CAWNKGSSYNEQFF
>TRBJ2-4|TRBD2|TRBV20-1
CSATTSAEEYF
>TRBJ2-3|NA|TRBV2
CASSDRARSTDTQYF
>TRBJ1-1|NA|TRBV12-5
CASGAPRDRANTEAFF
>TRBJ1-5|NA|TRBV28
CASTHPFGEYQPQHF
>TRBJ2-7|NA|TRBV5-5
CASSLAIYEQYF
>TRBJ1-1|NA|TRBV19
CASSAIDLGGTEAFF
>TRBJ1-4|NA|TRBV11-3
CASSLGGQLNEKLFF
>TRBJ2-2|TRBD2|TRBV20-1
CSASRGSTGELFF
>TRBJ1-3|NA|TRBV11-2
CASSEGSSGNTIYF
>TRBJ1-5|TRBD1|TRBV12-5
CASGLTPKDRGFLSNQPQHF
>TRBJ1-2|NA|TRBV30
CAWRPPDRSRYGYTF
>TRBJ2-1|TRBD2|TRBV5-6
CASRTGGYNEQFF
>TRBJ2-1|TRBD2|TRBV28
CASRTSGRLGEQFF
>TRBJ1-4|NA|TRBV30
CAWSTGLDEKLFF
>TRBJ1-2|TRBD1|TRBV28
CASKGDRIFNYGYTF
>TRBJ2-1|TRBD2|TRBV30
CAWERSGGEREQFF